This T cell receptor beta chain stems from a study of vaccination and CD4 T cells after COVID-19. Study context: From HCoV-229E, HCoV-OC43, HCoV-NL63 and SARS-CoV-2, overlapping spike peptides were used to stimulate the cells. Controls had a CEFX pool, an HIV-1 Nef pool, or no peptide added.

Sequenced with the Oncomine TCR Beta short-read assay was DNA taken from cultured CD4+ T cells. TCRdb re-called the PCR reads through MiXCR, storing one row per CDR3 protein. The sample consists of roughly 10,000 distinct CDR3 sequences, roughly 28% of them appearing once. V lost 2 bases and J lost 4, with 5 bases in between. CDR1 is SGHTA and CDR2 is FQGNSA in the germline V gene. There are 12 residues in the CDR3. Comment on this clonotype: No antigen is known for it.

Treatment indicated: approximately nine-day PBMC culture with coronavirus spike peptide pools or control peptides (ViraFEST assay). ViraFEST used peptide pools to expand antigen-specific T cells, then sequenced TCRs. Cells were cultured for 10 days, and then CD4+ T cells were isolated by negative selection. This TCR came from a human donor who had recovered from COVID-19. The chain couples TRBV7-2 to TRBJ1-1; no firm D call. The sequenced sample was CD4+ T cells from blood, cultured in vitro, obtained after SARS-CoV-2 vaccination. The CDR3 DNA reads as TGTGCCAGCAGCTTATACGGCACTGAAGCTTTCTTT. Protein sequence: CASSLYGTEAFF.